This passage covers 9 T cell receptor beta chains from one sample sequenced in a study of Graves' ophthalmopathy and Graves' hyperthyroidism. Amplification of the TCR beta CDR3 regions used RNA transcripts (as template). HTBI primers were employed in first-round RT-PCR, then a second-round multiplex PCR followed. Each CDR3 protein is one row after TCRdb ran MiXCR on the multiplex PCR reads. The table has hundreds of thousands of distinct CDR3 sequences, more than 40% seen once; the top ten hold over 2.5%. Sequenced input: peripheral blood. Receptors originate from an adult man with Graves' ophthalmopathy.

A remark on this clonotype: This may arise from a read error, as a much more abundant clone is one base away. This rearrangement joins TRBV6-5 to TRBJ2-7; D is unclear. The CDR3 contains 14 residues. CDR1 is MNHEY, CDR2 SVGAGI, per germline. Deletions cut 2 bases from V and 2 bases from J, with 10 bases between. DNA for the CDR3: TGTGCCAGCAGTTACGCGCAGAGCACCTACGAGCAGTACTTC. It is translated as CASSYAQSTYEQYF.

The gene calls are TRBV29-1 and TRBJ1-1; weak D call: TRBD1 (6 bases). The CDR3 loop spans 14 amino acids. V was trimmed by 2 bases and J by 0 bases, leaving 10 bases between them. Germline V gene data show CDR1 as SQVTM and CDR2 as ANQGSEA. The DNA for the CDR3 is TGCAGCGTTGAATCAGGGGAGTTGAACACTGAAGCTTTCTTT. This sequence encodes CSVESGELNTEAFF.

In this sample, this clonotype turned up many times. The V call is TRBV25-1, the J call TRBJ1-2; 8 bases are shared with TRBD1. Germline lookup yields CDR1 MGHDK and CDR2 SYGVNS. The CDR3 has 15 amino acids. V shed 3 bases, J shed 3 bases, and the junction held 6 bases outside the gene matches. DNA for the CDR3: TGTGCCAGCAGTGACGGGACAGGACCGCACTATGGCTACACCTTC. Its translation: CASSDGTGPHYGYTF.

This clonotype was recorded at least ten times. The chain joins TRBV19 to TRBJ1-5; D remains ambiguous. In germline, CDR1 is LNHDA, CDR2 SQIVND (reference sequence). The CDR3 is made up of 15 amino acids. V was clipped by 5 bases and J by 0 bases, with 11 bases between them. This CDR3 reads CASSPLWASNQPQHF. In DNA form, the CDR3 reads TGTGCCAGTAGTCCCCTCTGGGCTAGCAATCAGCCCCAGCATTTT.

This clonotype showed up many times. The V call is TRBV29-1, the J call TRBJ1-5; 10 bases are shared with TRBD1. CDR1 and CDR2 from the germline V gene are SQVTM and ANQGSEA. The J segment lost 5 bases and the V segment lost 4 bases, leaving 5 bases of the junction unmatched. There are 14 residues in the CDR3. The CDR3 sequence is CSVATGGTDQPQHF. The CDR3 DNA sequence: TGCAGCGTTGCGACAGGGGGCACTGATCAGCCCCAGCATTTT.

This clonotype came up many times. This chain connects TRBV25-1 to TRBJ1-3, with 8 bases matching TRBD1. Trimming cost V 1 base and J 2 bases; bases outside gene matches: 16. Germline CDR1 and CDR2: MGHDK and SYGVNS. This CDR3 comprises 20 residues. In DNA, the CDR3 is TGTGCCAGCAGTGAATGGACCCCCCCCGGCCGGGACAGGCCTGGAAACACCATATATTTT. Its protein is CASSEWTPPGRDRPGNTIYF.

Note on this clonotype: Possible read error: a much larger clone is one base away. It is likely a read error, because the conserved phenylalanine at the end of the CDR3 is missing. The chain recombines TRBV7-9 with TRBJ2-5, with a tentative D call TRBD2 (5 bases). The V gene lost 4 bases and the J gene lost 5 bases, with 14 bases spanning the gap. Germline CDR1 SEHNR, CDR2 FQNEAQ (reference sequence). The CDR3 sequence is 14 residues long. Written as DNA, the CDR3 is TGTGCCAGCAGCTCCGGACCAGCTAGCGAGACCCAGTACGTC. Protein product: CASSSGPASETQYV.

V is TRBV11-2 and J is TRBJ1-1; perhaps TRBD1 as D (5 bases). Looked up from germline, CDR1 is SGHAT and CDR2 is FQNNGV. This CDR3 contains 14 residues. V gave up 5 bases and J gave up 4 bases, with 14 bases separating them. CDR3 coding DNA: TGTGCCAGCAGCCAAGTTTGGACAAGCACTGAAGCTTTCTTT. Protein sequence: CASSQVWTSTEAFF.

This clonotype was counted a few times. The chain combines TRBV6-1 with TRBJ2-7; D remains ambiguous. Per the germline V gene, CDR1 is MNHNS and CDR2 is SASEGT. The CDR3 loop spans 14 amino acids. The germline V and J ends were trimmed by 6 bases and 3 bases, with 15 bases remaining between them. CDR3 in DNA: TGTGCCAGCAGCGTACTCGACCTGGGCTACGAGCAGTACTTC. This gives the protein CASSVLDLGYEQYF.